The 19 T cell receptor beta chains in this list originate from one sample, sequenced in a study of blood T cell repertoires in COVID-19. The method was immunoSEQ multiplex PCR; TCRdb's version includes in-frame clones alone and lacks a portion of them. The table lists some 150,000 clones, more than 80% of them singletons. Sequenced: peripheral blood. The receptors here all came from a human donor with acute or convalescent COVID-19. The donor label of this sample is uncertain.

CDR3 sequence reads: CAINSGGANTGELFF. CDR3 bases: TGTGCCATAAATAGCGGGGGGGCGAACACCGGGGAGCTGTTTTTT. The genes are TRBV24-1 and TRBJ2-2; 11 nucleotides agree with TRBD2. This CDR3 contains 15 residues. V gave up 11 bases and J gave up 0 bases; unmatched junction bases: 4. CDR1 and CDR2 (germline): KGHDR, SFDVKD.

The chain has TRBV19 and TRBJ1-2; TRBD1 might be the D (5 bases). The CDR3 runs 15 residues. Trimming removed 3 bases from V and 0 bases from J, with 11 bases in between. Germline assignment: CDR1 LNHDA and CDR2 SQIVND (reference sequence). CDR3 loop: CASSIGGPANYGYTF. CDR3 nucleotides: TGTGCCAGTAGTATCGGGGGTCCAGCTAACTATGGCTACACCTTC. Supplemented by reference TRBV19 and TRBJ1-2, the full variable domain reads DGGITQSPKYLFRKEGQNVTLSCEQNLNHDAMYWYRQDPGQGLRLIYYSQIVNDFQKGDIAEGYSVSREKKESFPLTVTSAQKNPTAFYLCASSIGGPANYGYTFGSGTRLTVV.

This rearrangement joins TRBV27 to TRBJ1-2; TRBD1 agrees at 8 bases. Trimming removed 6 bases from V and 4 bases from J; junction bases left unmatched: 7. This CDR3 region has 14 residues. Germline CDR1 MNHEY, CDR2 SMNVEV (reference sequence). This chain's CDR3 is CASSRGQGRYGYTF. The CDR3 nucleotides are TGTGCCAGCAGCCGCGGACAGGGCCGCTATGGCTACACCTTC.

The CDR3 here is CASSYREGSYGYTF. CDR3 in DNA: TGTGCCAGCAGTTACCGCGAGGGATCCTATGGCTACACCTTC. J is TRBJ1-2 and V is TRBV27; D not resolved. V lost 4 bases and J lost 4, with 13 bases in between. Germline V gene lookup returns CDR1 MNHEY and CDR2 SMNVEV (reference sequence). The CDR3 spans 14 residues.

The V call is TRBV9, the J call TRBJ1-5; possibly TRBD1 for D (5 bases). CDR3 length: 15 amino acids. Trimming pared 4 bases from V and 6 bases from J, leaving 17 bases between. The germline V gene encodes CDR1 SGDLS and CDR2 YYNGEE. DNA of the CDR3: TGTGCCAGCAGCATTTCAGGGATTTCGGGTCAGCCCCAGCATTTT. It encodes CASSISGISGQPQHF.

The chain uses TRBV20-1 and TRBJ1-2; a weak D match, TRBD1 (5 bases). Germline values: CDR1 DFQATT, CDR2 SNEGSKA (reference sequence). The CDR3 spans 13 residues. V was trimmed by 5 bases and J by 2 bases, leaving 12 bases between them. This CDR3 reads CSAGGGENYGYTF. CDR3 bases: TGCAGTGCTGGTGGGGGGGAAAACTATGGCTACACCTTC.

The rearrangement joins TRBV5-1 to TRBJ1-1, with 10 bases aligning to TRBD1. Germline CDR1 and CDR2: SGHRS and YFSETQ. CDR3 length equals 17 residues. Trimming cost V 4 bases and J 2 bases; bases outside gene matches: 11. The CDR3 DNA follows: TGCGCCAGCAGCGATCGGACAGGGGGAAGGGGAAACACTGAAGCTTTCTTT. Its translation: CASSDRTGGRGNTEAFF.

This clone has just a few counts. This chain uses TRBV5-5 with TRBJ1-1; D gene ambiguous. The CDR3 is 13 amino acids. The V gene's germline CDR1 is SGHKS and CDR2 YYEKEE (reference sequence). Deletions cut 4 bases from V and 5 bases from J, with 12 bases between. CDR3 nucleotides: TGTGCCAGCAGCAGACAATCATCAACTGAAGCTTTCTTT. Translating gives CASSRQSSTEAFF.

This sequence joins TRBV2 and TRBJ1-1; 8 positions match TRBD1. The germline V gene has CDR1 SNHLY and CDR2 FYNNEI. The CDR3 contains 17 residues. The J segment lost 0 bases and the V segment lost 6 bases, leaving 12 bases of the junction unmatched. Here the CDR3 reads CASRGRQGLDMNTEAFF. Here the CDR3 DNA reads TGTGCCAGCAGGGGCCGACAGGGGTTGGACATGAACACTGAAGCTTTCTTT.

The rearrangement uses TRBV10-1 and TRBJ2-1; D is possibly TRBD2 (5 bases). Trimming stripped 6 bases from V and 5 bases from J, with 14 bases between. The CDR3 totals 14 residues. Germline CDR1 is WNHNN and CDR2 is SYGVQD (reference sequence). The CDR3 spells CASSRDGPNNEQFF. The CDR3 DNA sequence: TGCGCCAGCAGCCGGGATGGACCCAACAATGAGCAGTTCTTC.

The rearrangement links TRBV13 to TRBJ1-1; 9 bases are a match to TRBD1. Per the germline V gene, CDR1 is PRHDT and CDR2 is FYEKMQ (reference sequence). V shed 4 bases and J 6 bases; nucleotides not matched to a gene: 3. This CDR3 region has 13 residues. Here the CDR3 reads CASSWGQGAEAFF. The CDR3 DNA sequence: TGTGCCAGCAGCTGGGGACAGGGCGCTGAAGCTTTCTTT.

This rearrangement joins TRBV10-1 to TRBJ1-5; the D is unclear. The CDR3 length is 15 residues. Germline values: CDR1 WNHNN, CDR2 SYGVQD (reference sequence). V shed 5 bases and J shed 3 bases, with 14 bases lying between them. Here the CDR3 reads CASSRNRDDNQPQHF. DNA of the CDR3: TGCGCCAGCAGTCGAAATCGGGATGACAATCAGCCCCAGCATTTT.

The chain employs TRBV10-3 and TRBJ2-1, with 9 positions matching TRBD2. Per the germline V gene, CDR1 is ENHRY and CDR2 is SYGVKD. The CDR3 totals 14 residues. V lost 11 bases and J lost 3; bases outside the gene matches: 8. The CDR3 sequence is CAGSSGGLYNEQFF. CDR3 sequence (DNA): TGTGCCGGGAGTAGCGGGGGCCTCTACAATGAGCAGTTCTTC.

This clone was seen a handful of times. This chain uses TRBV30 with TRBJ1-2; 7 nucleotides align to TRBD1. The V and J ends lost 1 base and 8 bases, in that order; junction bases with no gene match: 7. From germline, CDR1 is GTSNPN and CDR2 SVGIG (reference sequence). The CDR3 totals 13 residues. The CDR3 is CAWSATGIKGYTF. CDR3 coding DNA: TGTGCCTGGAGTGCGACAGGGATCAAGGGCTACACCTTC.

This chain connects TRBV6-6 to TRBJ1-2; 9 bases line up with TRBD1. The CDR3 totals 15 residues. Germline V gene sequence: CDR1 MNHNY, CDR2 SVGAGI (reference sequence). V trimming: 11 bases; J trimming: 3 bases; junction bases outside the gene matches: 13. The CDR3 spells CAVTGTGRMDYGYTF. CDR3 coding DNA: TGTGCCGTCACCGGGACAGGGAGAATGGACTATGGCTACACCTTC.

V usage is TRBV6-1 and J usage is TRBJ1-4; TRBD1 matches at 8 bases. The trim removed 3 bases at V and 6 bases at J, leaving 6 bases unmatched. Germline CDR1 and CDR2: MNHNS and SASEGT. This CDR3 region has 15 residues. The CDR3 DNA sequence: TGTGCCAGCAGTGATACAGGGACAGGTGATGAAAAACTGTTTTTT. Protein product: CASSDTGTGDEKLFF.

This chain connects TRBV7-2 to TRBJ1-2; D not certain. Trimming took 3 bases from V and 5 from J, leaving 13 bases between them. The CDR3 totals 14 residues. Germline V gene lookup returns CDR1 SGHTA and CDR2 FQGNSA. CDR3 amino acids: CASSLGGYMYGYTF. CDR3 DNA: TGTGCCAGCAGCTTGGGAGGGTATATGTATGGCTACACCTTC. The complete variable domain, with remaining parts taken from reference TRBV7-2 and TRBJ1-2, reads GAGVSQSPSNKVTEKGKDVELRCDPISGHTALYWYRQSLGQGLEFLIYFQGNSAPDKSGLPSDRFSAERTGGSVSTLTIQRTQQEDSAVYLCASSLGGYMYGYTFGSGTRLTVV.

The CDR3 sequence is CASSPMVWNSPLHF. The CDR3 nucleotides are TGTGCCAGCAGCCCTATGGTTTGGAATTCACCCCTCCACTTT. The chain employs TRBV6-4 and TRBJ1-6; unclear D gene. CDR1 and CDR2 (germline): MRHNA, SNTAGT. V was shortened by 6 bases and J by 7 bases, with 13 bases between the two germline ends. This CDR3 has 14 residues.

This chain links TRBV4-1 with TRBJ2-3; tentative D call: TRBD2 (5 bases). This CDR3 has 14 amino acids. Germline-derived CDR1 and CDR2 are MGHRA and YSYEKL. V lost 0 bases to trimming and J lost 6 bases, with 10 bases between them. The CDR3 here is CASSQDQAADTQYF. The CDR3 DNA sequence: TGCGCCAGCAGCCAAGATCAAGCGGCCGATACGCAGTATTTT.